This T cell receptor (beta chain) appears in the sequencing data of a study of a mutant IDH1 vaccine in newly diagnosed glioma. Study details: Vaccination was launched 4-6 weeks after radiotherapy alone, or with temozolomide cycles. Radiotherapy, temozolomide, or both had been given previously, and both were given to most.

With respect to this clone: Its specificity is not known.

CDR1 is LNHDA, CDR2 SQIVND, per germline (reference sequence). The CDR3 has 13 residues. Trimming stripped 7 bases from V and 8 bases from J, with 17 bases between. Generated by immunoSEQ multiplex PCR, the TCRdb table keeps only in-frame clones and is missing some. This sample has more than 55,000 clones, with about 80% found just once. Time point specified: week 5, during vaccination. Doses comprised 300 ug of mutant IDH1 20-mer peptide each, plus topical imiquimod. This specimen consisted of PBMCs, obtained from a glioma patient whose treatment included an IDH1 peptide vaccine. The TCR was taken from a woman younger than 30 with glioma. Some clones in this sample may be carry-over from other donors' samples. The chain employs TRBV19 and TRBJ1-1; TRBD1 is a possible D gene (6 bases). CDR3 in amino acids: CASIPERGREAFF. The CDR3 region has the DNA TGTGCCAGTATCCCGGAACGGGGGCGGGAAGCTTTCTTT.